The T cell receptor beta chain described here comes from a study of cytomegalovirus exposure and HLA in healthy donors. Looked up from germline, CDR1 is MNHNS and CDR2 is SASEGT. There are 13 residues in the CDR3. This clone has only a few counts. The antigen remains unidentified. 60 Vbeta and 13 Jbeta primers were used in PCR. TCRdb keeps only in-frame clones here, not all; method: immunoSEQ multiplex PCR. The sample holds 150,000 to 200,000 clones; 65% to 80% are singletons and the top ten take over 2%. Study conclusions and caveats: Most TCR sequences were uncommon, yet certain public TCRs appeared in many donors. Available immune exposure information was restricted to CMV serostatus only. The authors reported that TCR beta sequences could predict HLA-A and HLA-B alleles. These predictions were accurate for most subjects in the first cohort. Sequencing probably produced one cluster of sequence variants that were highly shared.

This chain links TRBV6-1 with TRBJ2-5; 8 positions match TRBD2. The J call is uncertain, as TRBJ2-7 better fits the DNA end. The source material was PBMCs. This sequence originates from a woman between 35 and 50 years old in good health and CMV-seropositive. CDR3 DNA: TGTGCCAGCAGTGCGGGAGGGCCTTACGAGCAGTACTTC. Translated, it gives CASSAGGPYEQYF.